This T cell receptor beta chain was observed in a study of naive and memory T cell subsets (dated by TCRdb to about 2017). Describing the broader study: The study applied an open-source, UMI-based TCR alpha and beta sequencing pipeline to sorted naive and memory peripheral blood T cell subsets. RNA was DNase-treated and reverse transcribed with TCR constant-region primers, mostly using SuperScript III. Complete agreement was observed between the functional CMV T cell responses and the IgG serology results. What the work shows at the level of the full study, not this receptor alone: RNA-based TCR counts may be influenced by expression changes linked to T cell activation and differentiation. The repertoire findings for the naive and memory subsets could not be validated, as no ground truth was available. TCR abundance followed a power law with an exponent that was different for naive and memory subsets but consistent across the three individuals. Clonotypes were defined as single alpha or beta chain sequences, not paired alpha/beta receptors. In both CD4 and CD8 cells, the Gini index increased while Shannon and inverse Simpson diversity decreased from naive through CM, EM and EMRA. After error correction, only a single occurrence was seen for over 90% of naive TCR sequences, so much steeper abundance distributions were produced than in memory subsets.

TCR alpha and beta chain libraries were amplified separately from the second PCR step onward. Donor CMV status was determined by IFNgamma production from CD4+ T cells after overnight stimulation of fresh PBMCs with CMV viral lysate. CD4 T cells were positively selected with Miltenyi beads, followed by positive selection of CD8 T cells from the CD4-negative fraction. After staining for CD3, CD4, CD8, CD45RA, CD27 and a live/dead dye, cells were sorted on a BD Aria II into four subsets based on CD45RA and CD27. Three healthy volunteers provided blood, and the blood of each volunteer was split into CD4 and CD8 T cells and then into four differentiation subsets. Approximately 0.13 L of peripheral blood was drawn per donor, and PBMC were isolated by Ficoll-Paque PLUS density-gradient centrifugation. Sorted cells were lysed in RLT buffer, after which RNA was extracted using a Qiagen RNeasy kit and stored at -80 degrees C.

The library was obtained by UMI-ligation and nested PCR. To cover both TRBC1 and TRBC2, the beta constant-region primer consisted of an equimolar mix of two oligonucleotides. A single-stranded oligonucleotide carrying the SP2 primer and a 12-nucleotide UMI was ligated to the 3' end of the cDNA by T4 RNA ligase 1. Four rounds of PCR, combining the SP2 primer with nested alpha and beta constant-region primers, were used to amplify the ligated cDNA. The ligation reaction was kept at 16 degrees C for about 18-25 hours. To avoid over-amplification, PCR2 was usually performed as a SYBR Green qPCR and halted once a predetermined threshold was reached. All purifications after the first were performed with Agencourt AMPure XP magnetic beads. Library quantification was done by Qubit, followed by a TapeStation check on which the main peak was expected at around 650 bp. Pooled libraries were sequenced on an Illumina MiSeq using v2 2x251 paired-end kits, and typically about 0.95-2.1 million reads were obtained per sample. Each sample was pooled at about 4.3 nM, and roughly 5-7% PhiX was included to help cluster recognition. In the paper's pipeline: Using tag matching that tolerated one base-pair mismatch, Decombinator assigned V and J genes to FASTQ reads that had been processed by Demultiplexor. By using UMIs, Collapsinator corrected both sequencing errors and the frequency errors caused by PCR heterogeneity. TCRs were translated and CDR3s were extracted from the conserved cysteine to the FGXG phenylalanine by CDR3Translator, with non-productive sequences being flagged. Gini, Shannon entropy and inverse Simpson indices were calculated on repertoires that had been subsampled to equal numbers of UMI-defined TCRs. Within the linear range, a power law was fitted to clonotype abundance distributions using maximum likelihood. For one naive CD8 sample, the pipeline and MIGEC produced similar UMI counts, unique TCR numbers and clonal distributions. The repertoires were searched for just under 7,500 CMV-associated CDR3 sequences that had been compiled from VDJdb and a published dataset. Through fastp at Q25 and MiXCR, TCRdb rebuilt clones from the public reads, retaining in-frame beta chains. Every CDR3 protein is listed once, alongside the most common genes and DNA of its rows. TCRdb's processing, not the authors' own work, is the source of the V and J calls. This sample is represented by under 100,000 distinct CDR3 sequences; roughly 7% of them were singletons. 1.5% to 2% of the sample is held by the ten biggest clonotypes.

For this clonotype: Its cognate antigen has yet to be identified. No much larger clone exists at a distance of one base, and base qualities are not known.

The clonotype comes from a human donor in good health. The specimen was central memory CD4+ T cells from blood. The cell subset or site label of this sample denotes: central memory, CD45RA- CD27+.

Here is the DNA: TGCAGCGTTGAAGGGCAGGGCGCCGAGCAGTACTTC. It translates as CSVEGQGAEQYF. The sequence links TRBV29-1 to TRBJ2-7; perhaps TRBD1 is the D gene, with 5 bases matching. Taken from cysteine to phenylalanine, the CDR3 has 12 residues. Of all the DNA, just the CDR3 is kept, 36 bases in frame from base 1. Trimming at the junction amounts to 1 base on V and 6 bases on J, and the germline ends lie 10 bases apart. CDR1 and CDR2 (SQVTM, ANQGSEA) derive from the germline V gene.